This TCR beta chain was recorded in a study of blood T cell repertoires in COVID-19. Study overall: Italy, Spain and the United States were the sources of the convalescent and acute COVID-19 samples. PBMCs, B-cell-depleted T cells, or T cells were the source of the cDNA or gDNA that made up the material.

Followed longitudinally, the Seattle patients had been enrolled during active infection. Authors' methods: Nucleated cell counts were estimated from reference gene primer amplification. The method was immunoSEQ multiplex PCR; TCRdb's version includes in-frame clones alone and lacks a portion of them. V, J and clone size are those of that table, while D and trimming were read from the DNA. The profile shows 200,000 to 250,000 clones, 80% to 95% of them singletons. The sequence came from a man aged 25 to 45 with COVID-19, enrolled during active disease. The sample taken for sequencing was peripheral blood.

CDR3: CASSRQEKLFF. The CDR3, as DNA: TGTGCCAGTAGTAGACAGGAAAAACTGTTTTTT. This sequence joins TRBV19 and TRBJ1-4, with D possibly TRBD1 on 5 matching bases. With 4 bases removed from V and 8 bases from J, the gap between germline ends came to 5 bases. The CDR3 runs to 11 residues. The germline V gene has CDR1 LNHDA and CDR2 SQIVND (reference sequence). Supplemented by reference TRBV19 and TRBJ1-4, the full variable domain reads DGGITQSPKYLFRKEGQNVTLSCEQNLNHDAMYWYRQDPGQGLRLIYYSQIVNDFQKGDIAEGYSVSREKKESFPLTVTSAQKNPTAFYLCASSRQEKLFFGSGTQLSVL.